This T cell receptor beta chain was profiled in a study of T cell responses to AZD1222 COVID-19 vaccine. CDR1 and CDR2 from the germline V gene are LGHDT and YNNKEL (reference sequence). CDR3 size: 14 residues. Trimming removed 1 base at V and 3 bases at J, with 9 bases between. The repertoire was sequenced with immunoSEQ multiplex PCR; TCRdb's copy has only in-frame clones and lacks some. The profile shows around 150,000 clones, approximately 90% of them singletons. The study's findings and limits: The CD4 TCRs associated with vaccination extended across spike and predominated at 160-218 and 743-854.

About this clone: Its antigen is unknown.

This chain connects TRBV3-1 (or the pseudogene TRBV3-2) to TRBJ1-1; D remains unclear. The specimen was peripheral blood, collected on day 0 of AZD1222 vaccination. The receptor's source is an adult in good health. DNA for the CDR3: TGTGCCAGCAGCCAAGGGGTGGCCGACACTGAAGCTTTCTTT. Encoded protein: CASSQGVADTEAFF.